Sequencing of this T cell receptor (beta chain) was carried out in a study of blood T cells in healthy people across ages. Trimming cost V 1 base and J 11 bases, with 8 bases left between them. Per the germline V gene, CDR1 is MGHRA and CDR2 is YSYEKL. This CDR3 spans 11 amino acids. About this clonotype: Its target is not known.

The second PCR ran roughly 7 to 11 cycles with a sample-barcoded 5' primer and J-beta primers. TCRdb reprocessed the 5' RACE reads via MiXCR and lists one record per CDR3 protein. Of approximately 800,000 distinct CDR3 sequences listed, about 26% are singletons. Each individual donor underwent a draw of roughly 10 milliliters of peripheral blood. Broader study findings: Long-lived and aged donors differed, with more naive CD4+ cells and higher diversity in the long-lived.

This sample also belongs to another study, concerning T cells of mothers and their children. That study reports: It was found that thymic selection shapes TCR recombination output similarly in related and unrelated pairs.

This chain connects TRBV4-1 to TRBJ1-2; no clear D gene. Source material: blood. The sequence derives from a boy younger than 18 in good health. The CDR3 coding sequence is TGCGCCAGCAGCCAAGGTGTAGAGTACACCTTC. This sequence encodes CASSQGVEYTF.